Listed below are T cell receptor beta chains from one sample, sequenced in a study of Graves' ophthalmopathy and Graves' hyperthyroidism. TCRdb reprocessed the multiplex PCR reads via MiXCR and lists one record per CDR3 protein. This sample has 300,000 to 400,000 distinct CDR3 sequences, with about a sixth found just once. The sample was peripheral blood. The receptors originated from an adult woman with stable Graves' hyperthyroidism. Each CDR3 is given with its conserved first and last residue. The D gene is left open where the match is weak. Only some rows state a clone size, as once, few, many or a class for expanded clones.

V gene	clone size	J gene	D gene	CDR3 DNA	CDR3 protein
TRBV6-5	NA	TRBJ2-7	TRBD2	TGTGCCAGCAGTTACTCGATTATTAGCGGGGGAGGCGAGCAGTACTTC	CASSYSIISGGGEQYF
TRBV5-1	many	TRBJ2-7	NA	TGCGCCAGCAGCTCTGGACTATCCTCCTACGAGCAGTACTTC	CASSSGLSSYEQYF
TRBV7-2	many	TRBJ2-2	TRBD2	TGTGCCAGCAGCTCCCCGGGACTAGCGGGATCCGGGGAGCTGTTTTTT	CASSSPGLAGSGELFF
TRBV27	NA	TRBJ1-2	NA	TGTGCCAGCAGTCCCCGGGAGTCTAACTATGGCTACACCTTC	CASSPRESNYGYTF
TRBV15	many	TRBJ2-7	NA	TGTGCCACCAGCAGAGCCGGAGGGCCCAATTACGAGCAGTACTTC	CATSRAGGPNYEQYF
TRBV6-2/TRBV6-3	many	TRBJ2-5	NA	TGTGCCAGCAGGGTCACAGGGGAGACCCAGTACTTC	CASRVTGETQYF
TRBV7-2	NA	TRBJ2-5	TRBD2	TGTGCCAGCAGCTCGGGGACTAGCGGGGCAGTGGAGACCCAGTACTTC	CASSSGTSGAVETQYF
TRBV3-1	many	TRBJ1-2	TRBD1	TGTGCCAGCAGCCACCGCACAGGGGATGGCTACACCTTC	CASSHRTGDGYTF
TRBV3-1	many	TRBJ1-1	NA	TGTGCCAGCAGCCTAAAGGACAGATGGACTGAAGCTTTCTTT	CASSLKDRWTEAFF
TRBV6-1	many	TRBJ1-1	NA	TGTGCCAGCAGTGCCGCCGGGGGGGCCTTGAACACTGAAGCTTTCTTT	CASSAAGGALNTEAFF
TRBV20-1	NA	TRBJ2-7	NA	TGCAGTGCTAGAGGGTCTATCGGCCCCTACGATCAGTACTTC	CSARGSIGPYDQYF
TRBV28	NA	TRBJ1-1	NA	TGTGCCAGCACCCCAGGGGAAACTGAAGCTTTCTTT	CASTPGETEAFF
TRBV29-1	many	TRBJ2-7	NA	TGCAACGTTGGTTGGGTACAACCCTACGAGCAGTACTTC	CNVGWVQPYEQYF
TRBV7-2	many	TRBJ2-2	TRBD1	TGTGCCAGCAGCTCTACCACAGACAGGGCCACCGGGGAGCTGTTTTTT	CASSSTTDRATGELFF
TRBV29-1	many	TRBJ1-1	NA	TGCAGCGTTTCGCGCCCGCCCAACACTGAAGCTTTCTTT	CSVSRPPNTEAFF
TRBV5-1	many	TRBJ2-7	TRBD1	TGCGCCAGCAGCCTAGACGACAGGGCCGAGCAGTACTTC	CASSLDDRAEQYF
TRBV12-3/TRBV12-4	many	TRBJ2-7	TRBD2	TGTGCCAGCAGGGGCCCTAGCGGGAGGGCCGGGAACGAGCAGTACTTC	CASRGPSGRAGNEQYF
TRBV15	many	TRBJ2-4	TRBD2	TGTGCCACCAGCAGAGGAGCGGGACTAGCCAAAAACATTCAGTACTTC	CATSRGAGLAKNIQYF
TRBV5-1	NA	TRBJ1-6	TRBD1	TGCGCCAGCAGCTTGTTAGGGACAGGGAATCTCCACTTT	CASSLLGTGNLHF
TRBV20-1	many	TRBJ2-5	TRBD1	TGCAGTGCTAGACCGACAGGGCTAGAGACCCAGTACTTC	CSARPTGLETQYF
TRBV3-1	many	TRBJ1-1	NA	TGTGCCAGCAGCGAAGGGGGTTACACTGAAGCTTTCTTT	CASSEGGYTEAFF
TRBV27	many	TRBJ1-5	TRBD1	TGTGCCAGCCGGGACAGGCCGCATCAGCCCCAGCATTTT	CASRDRPHQPQHF
TRBV29-1	many	TRBJ1-2	NA	TGCAGCGTTGCAGGGATCTATGGCTACACCTTC	CSVAGIYGYTF
TRBV28	many	TRBJ2-5	TRBD1	TGTGCCAGCAGTTTACAGGGGGCAGAGACCCAGTACTTC	CASSLQGAETQYF
TRBV12-3/TRBV12-4	once	TRBJ2-7	TRBD1	TGTGCCAGCAGTCACCGACAGGGTATCTCCTACGAGCAGTACTTC	CASSHRQGISYEQYF
TRBV7-2	few	TRBJ2-4	TRBD2	TGTGCCAGCAGCCCGCGACTAGCGGGCGAAAACATTAAGTACTTC	CASSPRLAGENIKYF
TRBV25-1	many	TRBJ1-2	NA	TGTGCCAGCAGTGAATCTTGGGATGGCTACACCTTC	CASSESWDGYTF
TRBV20-1	many	TRBJ2-7	TRBD1	TGCAGTACCGCAAGGGGGCCGAGCTCCTACGAGCAGTACTTC	CSTARGPSSYEQYF
TRBV12-3/TRBV12-4	many	TRBJ1-2	NA	TGTGCCAGCAGTTTAGGGGGTCCGACTGGCTATGGCTACACCTTC	CASSLGGPTGYGYTF
TRBV7-9	NA	TRBJ2-7	TRBD2	TGTGCCAGCAGCTCCCGGGGGGGGAAATACGAGCAGTACTTC	CASSSRGGKYEQYF
TRBV24-1	many	TRBJ2-7	TRBD2	TGTGCCACCAGTGATTTGGGGAGGGAGGGCGAGAAAACTATCTACGAGCAGTACTTC	CATSDLGREGEKTIYEQYF
TRBV12-3/TRBV12-4	NA	TRBJ1-5	NA	TGTGCCAGCAGTTTAACGGCAGGGTACCAGCCCCAGCATTTT	CASSLTAGYQPQHF
TRBV11-2	many	TRBJ1-5	NA	TGTGCCAGCAGCTTAGGGTTTGGTCTGCCCCAGCATTTT	CASSLGFGLPQHF
TRBV20-1	many	TRBJ2-7	NA	TGCAGTGCTAGGGGTGAGACGGTCGCCTCCTACGAGCAGTACTTC	CSARGETVASYEQYF
TRBV6-4	many	TRBJ1-1	NA	TGTGCCAGGGATATGAACACTGAAGCTTTCTTT	CARDMNTEAFF